A single sample gave rise to the 18 T cell receptor beta chains below, sequenced in a study of blood T cell repertoires in COVID-19. Sequenced by immunoSEQ multiplex PCR; TCRdb stores in-frame clones only, minus some. This table has 270,000 or so clones, around 87% appearing once. Sequencing was carried out using peripheral blood. The receptors originated from a woman in her sixties or seventies with COVID-19, enrolled during active disease.

This clone came up once. The V gene is TRBV18, the J gene TRBJ1-1, with D unclear. The germline V gene has CDR1 KGHSH and CDR2 LQKENI. V gave up 3 bases and J gave up 6 bases, with 11 bases separating them. The CDR3 has 13 residues. The CDR3 region has the DNA TGTGCCAGCTCACCGGGCCGGGATGCTGAAGCTTTCTTT. This translates into CASSPGRDAEAFF.

The gene calls are TRBV3-1 (or the pseudogene TRBV3-2) and TRBJ1-2; a possible D gene is TRBD1 (6 bases). Germline V gene data show CDR1 as LGHDT and CDR2 as YNNKEL (reference sequence). The length of the CDR3 is 15 residues. Trimming pared 4 bases from V and 3 bases from J, leaving 15 bases between. The CDR3 is CASSRDRGGHYGYTF. In DNA, the CDR3 is TGTGCCAGCAGCCGAGACCGGGGGGGGCACTATGGCTACACCTTC.

This chain links TRBV10-3 with TRBJ2-7; 10 bases align to TRBD1. CDR1 is ENHRY and CDR2 is SYGVKD in the germline V gene. Trimming cost V 7 bases and J 5 bases; bases outside gene matches: 11. CDR3 length equals 15 residues. CDR3 residues: CAITPGQGLTHEQYF. In DNA, the CDR3 is TGTGCCATCACTCCGGGACAGGGGTTAACCCACGAGCAGTACTTC.

The chain combines TRBV5-5 with TRBJ2-5; the match to TRBD1 covers 7 bases. The CDR3 is 14 amino acids. Per germline, CDR1 SGHKS and CDR2 YYEKEE (reference sequence). Trimming removed 2 bases from V and 6 bases from J; junction bases left unmatched: 7. CDR3: CASSFDRVLKTQYF. The CDR3 coding sequence is TGTGCCAGCAGCTTCGACAGGGTGCTTAAGACCCAGTACTTC.

The chain links TRBV5-4 to TRBJ2-7; TRBD1 agrees at 9 bases. V gave up 6 bases and J gave up 5 bases; unmatched junction bases: 9. Germline V gene data show CDR1 as SGHNT and CDR2 as YYREEE (reference sequence). The CDR3 is 14 amino acids. This chain's CDR3 is CASKVQGAQDEQYF. CDR3 nucleotide sequence: TGTGCCAGCAAAGTACAGGGGGCGCAGGACGAGCAGTACTTC.

The chain couples TRBV3-1 (or the pseudogene TRBV3-2) to TRBJ2-3; 8 positions agree with TRBD2. J gave up 2 bases and V 1 base, and 5 bases lay outside the gene matches. The CDR3 covers 16 residues. Germline V lookup: CDR1 LGHDT, CDR2 YNNKEL (reference sequence). CDR3 nucleotides: TGTGCCAGCAGCCAAGTAAGCGGGGGCCTCACAGATACGCAGTATTTT. Protein: CASSQVSGGLTDTQYF.

This sequence joins TRBV7-3 and TRBJ1-2; 8 bases agree with TRBD1. The CDR3 is 16 residues long. Trimming cost V 5 bases and J 3 bases; bases outside gene matches: 11. CDR1 is SGHTA and CDR2 is FQGTGA in the germline V gene. The CDR3 loop reads CASSQQTGANDYGYTF. CDR3 nucleotide sequence: TGTGCCAGCAGCCAACAGACAGGGGCCAATGACTATGGCTACACCTTC.

The chain combines TRBV19 with TRBJ1-1; D uncertain. The V end lost 6 bases, the J end lost 5 bases, and 10 bases lay between the germline ends. From germline, CDR1 is LNHDA and CDR2 SQIVND (reference sequence). There are 12 residues in the CDR3. The CDR3 spells CASRSGGTEAFF. CDR3 DNA sequence: TGTGCCAGTAGGTCGGGTGGGACTGAAGCTTTCTTT.

This clone was seen more than once but under ten times. The V gene is TRBV18, the J gene TRBJ1-5, with D perhaps TRBD1 (5 bases). CDR1 is KGHSH, CDR2 LQKENI, per germline. This CDR3 comprises 14 residues. Trimming took off 6 bases at V and 5 bases at J, with 14 bases between the two ends. CDR3 protein: CASSPGSGDQPQHF. Here the CDR3 DNA reads TGTGCCAGCTCCCCTGGATCGGGGGATCAGCCCCAGCATTTT.

This chain connects TRBV19 to TRBJ1-5; D not certain. Germline V lookup: CDR1 LNHDA, CDR2 SQIVND (reference sequence). V gave up 3 bases and J gave up 7 bases, with 19 bases separating them. This CDR3 comprises 16 residues. CDR3 bases: TGTGCCAGTAGTATTTCCCCGGGAACAAGAAGGCAGCCCCAGCATTTT. Protein product: CASSISPGTRRQPQHF. The full variable domain, completed using reference TRBV19 and TRBJ1-5, is DGGITQSPKYLFRKEGQNVTLSCEQNLNHDAMYWYRQDPGQGLRLIYYSQIVNDFQKGDIAEGYSVSREKKESFPLTVTSAQKNPTAFYLCASSISPGTRRQPQHFGDGTRLSIL.

The chain has TRBV28 and TRBJ1-1; no reliable D call. This CDR3 is built from 13 residues. Trimming removed 4 bases at V and 1 base at J, with 7 bases between. From germline, CDR1 is MDHEN and CDR2 SYDVKM. The CDR3 region is CASSYNRNTEAFF. Written as DNA, the CDR3 is TGTGCCAGCAGTTATAACAGGAACACTGAAGCTTTCTTT.

This chain joins TRBV7-2 and TRBJ2-3, with a possible D match to TRBD2 (6 bases). The CDR3 covers 17 residues. With 1 base removed from V and 0 bases from J, the gap between germline ends came to 14 bases. Germline lookup yields CDR1 SGHTA and CDR2 FQGNSA. In DNA form, the CDR3 reads TGTGCCAGCAGCTTAGTGAGTCGCGGGGCGAGCACAGATACGCAGTATTTT. Residues: CASSLVSRGASTDTQYF.

The rearrangement uses TRBV7-6 and TRBJ1-2; no reliable D call. Germline loops: CDR1 SGHVS, CDR2 FNYEAQ. V lost 5 bases and J lost 2, with 9 bases in between. The CDR3 totals 13 residues. For the CDR3, the DNA is TGTGCCAGCAGCACCGGAGGAAACTATGGCTACACCTTC. Amino acids: CASSTGGNYGYTF. Complete variable domain (other parts from reference TRBV7-6 and TRBJ1-2): GAGVSQSPRYKVTKRGQDVALRCDPISGHVSLYWYRQALGQGPEFLTYFNYEAQQDKSGLPNDRFSAERPEGSISTLTIQRTEQRDSAMYRCASSTGGNYGYTFGSGTRLTVV.

This chain links TRBV18 with TRBJ1-5; D might be TRBD1 (6 bases). CDR3 size: 16 residues. CDR1 and CDR2 (germline): KGHSH, LQKENI. With 2 bases removed from V and 4 bases from J, the gap between germline ends came to 15 bases. CDR3 sequence (DNA): TGTGCCAGCTCACCAGGGAGGGGGGGGACGAATCAGCCCCAGCATTTT. Protein sequence: CASSPGRGGTNQPQHF.

The chain uses TRBV4-3 and TRBJ1-5; the D is unclear. The CDR3 covers 15 residues. V lost 1 base, J lost 5 bases, and 12 bases lay in between. Germline CDR1 LGHNA, CDR2 YSLEER. In nucleotides, the CDR3 is TGCGCCAGCAGCCAAGTGTACTCTCTTCATCAGCCCCAGCATTTT. It is translated as CASSQVYSLHQPQHF.

The chain combines TRBV7-9 with TRBJ2-5; D ambiguous. Germline CDR1 SEHNR, CDR2 FQNEAQ (reference sequence). The length of the CDR3 is 14 residues. Trimming shortened V by 2 bases and J by 1 base, and 8 bases separated the two germline ends. The CDR3 sequence is CASSLRSGQETQYF. The CDR3 nucleotides are TGTGCCAGCAGCTTACGGTCAGGCCAAGAGACCCAGTACTTC.

This clone was found once. V and J are TRBV4-2 and TRBJ1-6, with TRBD1 identical over 8 bases. Germline CDR1 is LGHNA and CDR2 is YNFKEQ. This CDR3 region has 15 residues. Trimming removed 3 bases from V and 7 bases from J; junction bases left unmatched: 5. The CDR3 sequence is CASSHRDRRNSPLHF. CDR3 coding DNA: TGTGCCAGCAGCCACCGGGACAGGCGGAATTCACCCCTCCACTTT.

This CDR3 reads CATSLGREYEQYF. The CDR3 DNA reads as TGTGCCACCAGCCTCGGCAGGGAATACGAGCAGTACTTC. The chain recombines TRBV15 with TRBJ2-7, with a weak D call TRBD1 (5 bases). The CDR3 covers 13 residues. Germline loops: CDR1 LNHNV, CDR2 YYDKDF (reference sequence). V lost 5 bases, J lost 4 bases, and 12 bases lay in between.